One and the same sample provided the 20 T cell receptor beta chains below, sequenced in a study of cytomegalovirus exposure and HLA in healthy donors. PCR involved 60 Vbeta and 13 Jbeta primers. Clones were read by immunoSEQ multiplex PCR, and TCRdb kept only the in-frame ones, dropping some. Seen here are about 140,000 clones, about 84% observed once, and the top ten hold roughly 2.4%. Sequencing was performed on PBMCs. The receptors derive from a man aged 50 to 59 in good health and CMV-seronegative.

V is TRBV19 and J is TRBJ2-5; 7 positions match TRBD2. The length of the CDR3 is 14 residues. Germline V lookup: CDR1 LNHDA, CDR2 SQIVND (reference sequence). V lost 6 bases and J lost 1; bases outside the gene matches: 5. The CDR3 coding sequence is TGTGCCAGTAGCTATACTAGCGCCCAAGAGACCCAGTACTTC. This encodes CASSYTSAQETQYF.

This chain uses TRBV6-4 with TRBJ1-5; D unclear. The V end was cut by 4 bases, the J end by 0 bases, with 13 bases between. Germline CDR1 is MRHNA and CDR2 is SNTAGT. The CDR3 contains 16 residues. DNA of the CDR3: TGTGCCAGCAGTGTGGAGACTGCTTATAGCAATCAGCCCCAGCATTTT. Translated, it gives CASSVETAYSNQPQHF.

The CDR3: CASSFPGYQETQYF. Here the CDR3 DNA reads TGTGCCAGCAGCTTTCCCGGGTACCAAGAGACCCAGTACTTC. J is TRBJ2-5 and V is TRBV7-6; D unresolved. Trimming stripped 3 bases from V and 0 bases from J, with 8 bases between. Germline assignment: CDR1 SGHVS and CDR2 FNYEAQ. This CDR3 is 14 amino acids long.

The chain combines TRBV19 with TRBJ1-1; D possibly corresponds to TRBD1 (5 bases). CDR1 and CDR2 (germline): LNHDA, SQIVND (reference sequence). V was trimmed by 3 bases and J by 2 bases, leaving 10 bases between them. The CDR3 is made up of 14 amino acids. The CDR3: CASSIAQGNTEAFF. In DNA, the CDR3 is TGTGCCAGTAGTATTGCCCAGGGAAACACTGAAGCTTTCTTT.

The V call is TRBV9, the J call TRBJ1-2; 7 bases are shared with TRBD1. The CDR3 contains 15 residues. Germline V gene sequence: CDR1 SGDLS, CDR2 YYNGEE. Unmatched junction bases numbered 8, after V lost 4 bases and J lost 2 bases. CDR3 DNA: TGTGCCAGCAGCCCCACCGGGACAGAGAACTATGGCTACACCTTC. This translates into CASSPTGTENYGYTF.

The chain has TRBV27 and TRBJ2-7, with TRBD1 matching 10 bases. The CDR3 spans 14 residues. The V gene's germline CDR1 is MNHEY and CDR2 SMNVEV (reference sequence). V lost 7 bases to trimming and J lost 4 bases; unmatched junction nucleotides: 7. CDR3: CASTRTGGGYEQYF. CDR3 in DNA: TGTGCCAGCACACGGACAGGGGGTGGTTACGAGCAGTACTTC.

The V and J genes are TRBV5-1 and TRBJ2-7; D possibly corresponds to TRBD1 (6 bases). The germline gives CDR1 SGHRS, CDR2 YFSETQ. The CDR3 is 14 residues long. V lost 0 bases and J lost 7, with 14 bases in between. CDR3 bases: TGCGCCAGCAGCTTGGACGGGACATCACCAGAGCAGTACTTC. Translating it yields CASSLDGTSPEQYF.

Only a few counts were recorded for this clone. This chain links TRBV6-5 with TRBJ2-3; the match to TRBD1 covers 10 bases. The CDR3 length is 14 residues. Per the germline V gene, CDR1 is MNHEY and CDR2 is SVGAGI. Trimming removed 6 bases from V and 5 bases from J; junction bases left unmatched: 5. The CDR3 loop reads CASRQDRGGDTQYF. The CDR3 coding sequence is TGTGCCAGCAGACAGGACAGGGGGGGAGATACGCAGTATTTT.

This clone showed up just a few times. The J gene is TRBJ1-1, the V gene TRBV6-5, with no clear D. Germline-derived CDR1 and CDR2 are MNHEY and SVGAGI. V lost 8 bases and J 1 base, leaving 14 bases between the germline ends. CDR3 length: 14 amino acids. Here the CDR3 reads CASEKDRGNTEAFF. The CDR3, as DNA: TGTGCCAGCGAGAAAGACCGGGGGAACACTGAAGCTTTCTTT.

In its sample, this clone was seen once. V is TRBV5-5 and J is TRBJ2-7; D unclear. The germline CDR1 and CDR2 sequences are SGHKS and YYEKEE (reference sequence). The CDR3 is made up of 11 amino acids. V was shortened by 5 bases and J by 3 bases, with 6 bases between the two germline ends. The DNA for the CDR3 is TGTGCCAGCAGTACCTACTACGAGCAGTACTTC. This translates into CASSTYYEQYF.

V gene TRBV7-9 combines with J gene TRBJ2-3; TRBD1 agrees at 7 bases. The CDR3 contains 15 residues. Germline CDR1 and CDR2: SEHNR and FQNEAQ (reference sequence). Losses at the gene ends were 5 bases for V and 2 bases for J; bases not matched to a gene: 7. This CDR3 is CASSRTGGYTDTQYF. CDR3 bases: TGTGCCAGCAGCCGGACAGGTGGATACACAGATACGCAGTATTTT.

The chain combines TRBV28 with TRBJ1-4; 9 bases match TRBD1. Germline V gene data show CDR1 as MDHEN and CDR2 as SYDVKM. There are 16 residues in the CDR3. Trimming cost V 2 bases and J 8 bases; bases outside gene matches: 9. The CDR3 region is CASSLVPGQGGEKLFF. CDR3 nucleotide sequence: TGTGCCAGCAGTTTAGTGCCGGGACAGGGTGGAGAAAAACTGTTTTTT. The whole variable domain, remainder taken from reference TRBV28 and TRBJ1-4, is DVKVTQSSRYLVKRTGEKVFLECVQDMDHENMFWYRQDPGLGLRLIYFSYDVKMKEKGDIPEGYSVSREKKERFSLILESASTNQTSMYLCASSLVPGQGGEKLFFGSGTQLSVL.

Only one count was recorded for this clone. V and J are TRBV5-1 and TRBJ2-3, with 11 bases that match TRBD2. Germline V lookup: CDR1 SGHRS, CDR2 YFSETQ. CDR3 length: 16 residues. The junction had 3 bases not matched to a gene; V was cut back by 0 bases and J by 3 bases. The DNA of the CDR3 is TGCGCCAGCAGCTTGGTACTAGCGGGGGATACAGATACGCAGTATTTT. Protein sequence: CASSLVLAGDTDTQYF.

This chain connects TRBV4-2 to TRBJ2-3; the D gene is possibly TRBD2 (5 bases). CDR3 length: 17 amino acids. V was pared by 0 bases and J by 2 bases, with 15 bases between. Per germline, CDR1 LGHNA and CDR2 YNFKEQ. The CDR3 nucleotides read TGTGCCAGCAGCCAAGATAGGGCTAGCAGCCTCACAGATACGCAGTATTTT. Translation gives CASSQDRASSLTDTQYF.

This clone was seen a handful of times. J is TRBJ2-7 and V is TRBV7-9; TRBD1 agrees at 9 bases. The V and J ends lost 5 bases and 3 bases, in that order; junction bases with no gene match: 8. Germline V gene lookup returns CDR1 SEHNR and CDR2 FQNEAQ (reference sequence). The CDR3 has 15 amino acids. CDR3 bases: TGTGCCAGCAGCCCCCCGACAGGGGGAGACTACGAGCAGTACTTC. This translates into CASSPPTGGDYEQYF.

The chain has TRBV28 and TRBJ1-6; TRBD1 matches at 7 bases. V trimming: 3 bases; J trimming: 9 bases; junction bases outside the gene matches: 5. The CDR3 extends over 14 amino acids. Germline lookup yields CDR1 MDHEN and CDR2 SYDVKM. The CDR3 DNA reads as TGTGCCAGCAGTTTCGGAGACAGGGTTTCACCCCTCCACTTT. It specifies CASSFGDRVSPLHF.

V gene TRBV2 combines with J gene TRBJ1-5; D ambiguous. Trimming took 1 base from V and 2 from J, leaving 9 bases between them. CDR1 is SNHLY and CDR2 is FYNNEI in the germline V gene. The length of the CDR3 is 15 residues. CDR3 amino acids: CASSEGRSGNQPQHF. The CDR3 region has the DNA TGTGCCAGCAGTGAAGGTAGGAGTGGCAATCAGCCCCAGCATTTT.

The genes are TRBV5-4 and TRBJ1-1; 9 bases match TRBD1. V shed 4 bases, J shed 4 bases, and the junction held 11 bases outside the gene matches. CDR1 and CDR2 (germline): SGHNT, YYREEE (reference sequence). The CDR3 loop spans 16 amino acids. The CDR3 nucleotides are TGTGCCAGCAGCCTACCAAGGACAGGGGTGGTCACTGAAGCTTTCTTT. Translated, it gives CASSLPRTGVVTEAFF.

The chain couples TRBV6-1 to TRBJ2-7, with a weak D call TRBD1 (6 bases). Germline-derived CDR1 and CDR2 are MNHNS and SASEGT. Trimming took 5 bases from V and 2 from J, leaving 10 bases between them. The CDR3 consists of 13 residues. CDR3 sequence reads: CASSPQGTYEQYF. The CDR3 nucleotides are TGTGCCAGCAGTCCCCAGGGGACCTACGAGCAGTACTTC.

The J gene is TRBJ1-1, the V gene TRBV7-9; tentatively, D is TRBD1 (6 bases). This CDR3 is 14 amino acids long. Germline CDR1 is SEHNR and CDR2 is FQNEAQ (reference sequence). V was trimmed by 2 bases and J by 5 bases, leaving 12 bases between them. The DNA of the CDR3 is TGTGCCAGCAGCTTAATACAGGGTAGGACTGAAGCTTTCTTT. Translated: CASSLIQGRTEAFF. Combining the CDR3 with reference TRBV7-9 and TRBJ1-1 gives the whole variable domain DTGVSQNPRHKITKRGQNVTFRCDPISEHNRLYWYRQTLGQGPEFLTYFQNEAQLEKSRLLSDRFSAERPKGSFSTLEIQRTEQGDSAMYLCASSLIQGRTEAFFGQGTRLTVV.